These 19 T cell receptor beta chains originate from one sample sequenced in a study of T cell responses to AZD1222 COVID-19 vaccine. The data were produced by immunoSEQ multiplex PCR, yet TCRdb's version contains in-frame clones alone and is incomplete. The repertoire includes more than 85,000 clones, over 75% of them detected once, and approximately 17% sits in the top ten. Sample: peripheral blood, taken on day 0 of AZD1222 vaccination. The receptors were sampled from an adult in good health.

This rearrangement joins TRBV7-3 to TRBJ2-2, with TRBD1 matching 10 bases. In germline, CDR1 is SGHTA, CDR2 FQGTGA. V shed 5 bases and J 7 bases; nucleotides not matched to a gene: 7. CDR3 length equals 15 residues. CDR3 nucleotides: TGTGCCAGCAGCCTCGACAGGGGGCGAATCGGGGAGCTGTTTTTT. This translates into CASSLDRGRIGELFF. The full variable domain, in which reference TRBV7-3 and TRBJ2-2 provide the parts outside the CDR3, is GAGVSQTPSNKVTEKGKYVELRCDPISGHTALYWYRQSLGQGPEFLIYFQGTGAADDSGLPNDRFFAVRPEGSVSTLKIQRTERGDSAVYLCASSLDRGRIGELFFGEGSRLTVL.

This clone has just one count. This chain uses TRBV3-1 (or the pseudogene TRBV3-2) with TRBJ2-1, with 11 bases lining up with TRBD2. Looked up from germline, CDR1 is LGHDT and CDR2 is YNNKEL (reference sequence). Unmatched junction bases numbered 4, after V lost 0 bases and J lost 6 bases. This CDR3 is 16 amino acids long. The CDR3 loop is CASSQERLAGFNEQFF. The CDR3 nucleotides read TGTGCCAGCAGCCAAGAACGACTAGCGGGGTTCAATGAGCAGTTCTTC.

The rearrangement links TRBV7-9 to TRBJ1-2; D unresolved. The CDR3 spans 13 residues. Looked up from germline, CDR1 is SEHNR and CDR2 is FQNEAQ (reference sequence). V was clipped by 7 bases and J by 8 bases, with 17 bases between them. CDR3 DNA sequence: TGTGCCAGCACCCAAGGCGGGGTGGCGGGCTACACCTTC. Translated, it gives CASTQGGVAGYTF.

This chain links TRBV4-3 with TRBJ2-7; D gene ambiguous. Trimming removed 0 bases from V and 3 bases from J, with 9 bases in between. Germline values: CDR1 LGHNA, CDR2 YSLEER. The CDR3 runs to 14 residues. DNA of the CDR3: TGCGCCAGCAGCCAAGATCTGAACGGCTACGAGCAGTACTTC. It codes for CASSQDLNGYEQYF.

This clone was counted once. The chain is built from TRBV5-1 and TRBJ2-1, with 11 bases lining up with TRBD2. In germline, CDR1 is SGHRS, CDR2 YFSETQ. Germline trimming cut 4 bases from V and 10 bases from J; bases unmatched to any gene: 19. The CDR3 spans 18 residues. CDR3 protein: CASSTASGTSGRAGEQFF. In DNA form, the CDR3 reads TGCGCCAGCAGCACAGCATCCGGGACTAGCGGACGCGCGGGCGAGCAGTTCTTC.

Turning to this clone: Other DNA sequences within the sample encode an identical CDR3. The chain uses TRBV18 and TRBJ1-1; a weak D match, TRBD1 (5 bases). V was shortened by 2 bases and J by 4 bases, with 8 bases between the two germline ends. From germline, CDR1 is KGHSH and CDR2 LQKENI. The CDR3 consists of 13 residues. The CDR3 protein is CASSPVGGTEAFF. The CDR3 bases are TGTGCCAGCTCACCAGTGGGGGGCACTGAAGCTTTCTTT.

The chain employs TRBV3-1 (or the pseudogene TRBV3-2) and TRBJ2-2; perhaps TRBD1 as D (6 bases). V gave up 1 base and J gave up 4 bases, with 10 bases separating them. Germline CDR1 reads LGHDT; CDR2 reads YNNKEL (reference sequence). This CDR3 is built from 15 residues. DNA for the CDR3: TGTGCCAGCAGCCAAGGGGTAGGGGGCACCGGGGAGCTGTTTTTT. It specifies CASSQGVGGTGELFF.

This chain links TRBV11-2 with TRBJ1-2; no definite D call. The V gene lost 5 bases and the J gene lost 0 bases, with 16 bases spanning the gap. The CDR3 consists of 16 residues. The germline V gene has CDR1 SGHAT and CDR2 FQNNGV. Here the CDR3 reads CASSHAGVRANYGYTF. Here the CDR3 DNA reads TGTGCCAGCAGCCATGCTGGGGTACGGGCTAACTATGGCTACACCTTC.

The CDR3 nucleotides read TGTGCCAGCAGCAAACCCGGGGGCGCGGGCACCGGGGAGCTGTTTTTT. Translating gives CASSKPGGAGTGELFF. The chain recombines TRBV5-4 with TRBJ2-2, with D perhaps being TRBD1 or TRBD2 (6 bases each). The CDR3 contains 16 residues. Trimming cost V 4 bases and J 4 bases, with 17 bases left between them. Per germline, CDR1 SGHNT and CDR2 YYREEE (reference sequence).

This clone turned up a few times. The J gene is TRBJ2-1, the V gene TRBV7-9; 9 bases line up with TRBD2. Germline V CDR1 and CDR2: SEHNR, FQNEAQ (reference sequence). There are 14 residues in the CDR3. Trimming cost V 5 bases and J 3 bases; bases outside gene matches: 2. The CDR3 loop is CASSRLADYNEQFF. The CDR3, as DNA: TGTGCCAGCAGCCGACTAGCGGACTACAATGAGCAGTTCTTC.

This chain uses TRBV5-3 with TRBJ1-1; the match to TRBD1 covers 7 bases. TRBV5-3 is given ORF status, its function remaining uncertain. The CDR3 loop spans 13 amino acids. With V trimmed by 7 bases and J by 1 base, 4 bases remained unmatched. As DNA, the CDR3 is TGTGCCAGACCATACAGGGGGAACACTGAAGCTTTCTTT. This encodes CARPYRGNTEAFF.

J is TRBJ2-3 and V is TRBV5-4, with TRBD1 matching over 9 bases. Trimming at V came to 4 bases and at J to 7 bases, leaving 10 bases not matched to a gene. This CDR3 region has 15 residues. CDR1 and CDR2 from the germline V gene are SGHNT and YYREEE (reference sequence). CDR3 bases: TGTGCCAGCAGCGTCCGGGACAGGGTAGTAAATACGCAGTATTTT. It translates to CASSVRDRVVNTQYF.

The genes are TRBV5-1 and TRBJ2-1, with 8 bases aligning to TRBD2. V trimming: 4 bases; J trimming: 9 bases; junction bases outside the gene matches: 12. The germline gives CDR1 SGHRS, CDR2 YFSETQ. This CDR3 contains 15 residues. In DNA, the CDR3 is TGCGCCAGCAGCCGCTTGAACGGGGGGGCCTCTGAGCAGTTCTTC. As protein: CASSRLNGGASEQFF.

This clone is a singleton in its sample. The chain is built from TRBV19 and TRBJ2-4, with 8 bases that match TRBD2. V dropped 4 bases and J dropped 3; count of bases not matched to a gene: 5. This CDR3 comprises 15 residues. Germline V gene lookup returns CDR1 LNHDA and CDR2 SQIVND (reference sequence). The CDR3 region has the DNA TGTGCCAGTAGTAAAGCGGGAGAAGGCAAAAACATTCAGTACTTC. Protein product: CASSKAGEGKNIQYF.

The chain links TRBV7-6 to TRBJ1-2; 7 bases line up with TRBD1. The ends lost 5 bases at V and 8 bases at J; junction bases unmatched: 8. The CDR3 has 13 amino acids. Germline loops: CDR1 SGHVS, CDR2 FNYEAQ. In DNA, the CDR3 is TGTGCCAGCAGCCGCGACAGGGACTCGGGCTACACCTTC. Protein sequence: CASSRDRDSGYTF. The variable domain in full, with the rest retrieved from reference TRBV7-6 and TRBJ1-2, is GAGVSQSPRYKVTKRGQDVALRCDPISGHVSLYWYRQALGQGPEFLTYFNYEAQQDKSGLPNDRFSAERPEGSISTLTIQRTEQRDSAMYRCASSRDRDSGYTFGSGTRLTVV.

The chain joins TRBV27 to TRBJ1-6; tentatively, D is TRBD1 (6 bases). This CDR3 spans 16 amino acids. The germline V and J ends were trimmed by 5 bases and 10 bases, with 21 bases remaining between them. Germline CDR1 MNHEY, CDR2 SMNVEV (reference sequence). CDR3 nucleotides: TGTGCCAGCAGTCCAAGGGGGGCCGGAGTTTTATCACCCCTCCACTTT. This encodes CASSPRGAGVLSPLHF.

As DNA, the CDR3 is TGTGCCAGCAGCGCGGACGGAATGAACACTGAAGCTTTCTTT. Translation: CASSADGMNTEAFF. The gene calls are TRBV11-2 and TRBJ1-1, with unresolved D. CDR3 length: 14 residues. Germline assignment: CDR1 SGHAT and CDR2 FQNNGV. V gave up 5 bases and J gave up 0 bases, with 10 bases separating them. Full variable domain (missing parts from reference TRBV11-2 and TRBJ1-1): EAGVAQSPRYKIIEKRQSVAFWCNPISGHATLYWYQQILGQGPKLLIQFQNNGVVDDSQLPKDRFSAERLKGVDSTLKIQPAKLEDSAVYLCASSADGMNTEAFFGQGTRLTVV.

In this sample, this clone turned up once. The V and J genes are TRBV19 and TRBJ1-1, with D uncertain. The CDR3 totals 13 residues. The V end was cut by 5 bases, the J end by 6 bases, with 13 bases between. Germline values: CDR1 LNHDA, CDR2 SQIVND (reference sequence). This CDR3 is CASSPGLVAEAFF. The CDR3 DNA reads TGTGCCAGTAGTCCGGGGTTGGTCGCTGAAGCTTTCTTT.

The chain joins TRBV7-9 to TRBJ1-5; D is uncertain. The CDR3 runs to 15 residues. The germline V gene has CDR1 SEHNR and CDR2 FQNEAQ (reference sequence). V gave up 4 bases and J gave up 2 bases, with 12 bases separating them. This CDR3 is CASSSQVGGNQPQHF. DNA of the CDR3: TGTGCCAGCAGCTCCCAGGTCGGGGGCAATCAGCCCCAGCATTTT.